Reported below is one TCR beta chain. What it recognizes is unknown. The data are from a study of monozygotic twins with inflammatory bowel disease. Whole-study findings and limits: Healthy co-twins, by inverse Simpson, had higher TCRbeta diversity than their siblings with IBD.

The length of the CDR3 is 15 residues. Germline V gene lookup returns CDR1 SQVTM and CDR2 ANQGSEA. For every sample, eight separate reactions were used to make cDNA. Researchers used template switching to add UMIs featuring a 6-nucleotide sample barcode. TCRdb reprocessed the 5' RACE reads, keeping one entry per CDR3 protein, no DNA. The specimen's table records 350,000 to 400,000 distinct CDR3 sequences. Input material: blood. The receptor's source is a human donor with ulcerative colitis or Crohn's disease, or a healthy co-twin of an affected twin (not recorded which). The chain combines TRBV29-1 with TRBJ2-1; the D gene TCRdb calls, TRBD2, cannot be checked with no DNA. This CDR3 reads CSSSSTSGVNNEQFF.